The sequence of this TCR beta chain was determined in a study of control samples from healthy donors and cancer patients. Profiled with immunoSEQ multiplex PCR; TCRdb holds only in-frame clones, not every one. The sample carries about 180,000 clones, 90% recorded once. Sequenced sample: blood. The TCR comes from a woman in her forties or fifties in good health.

CDR3 in DNA: TGTGCCAGCATCCAAAACGGGGGCGGCACCGAGCAGTTCTTC. Translating it yields CASIQNGGGTEQFF. This chain uses TRBV7-2 with TRBJ2-1, with D perhaps matching TRBD1 or TRBD2 (6 bases each). Deletions cut 7 bases from V and 10 bases from J, with 20 bases between. Germline CDR1 reads SGHTA; CDR2 reads FQGNSA. This CDR3 spans 14 amino acids.